The rows below give T cell receptor beta chains drawn from one sample of a study of response to subunit inactivated influenza vaccine. MiXCR was run by TCRdb on the RT-PCR reads, yielding one entry per CDR3 protein. The data hold 500,000 to 600,000 distinct CDR3 sequences, with 10% to 15% observed a single time. Sequencing used PBMCs from blood, obtained on the day of vaccination. All receptors derive from a man between 50 and 59 years old who received an inactivated influenza vaccine. CDR3s include the opening cysteine and the closing phenylalanine or tryptophan. D genes are given only for firm matches. Only part of the rows carry a size: once, few, many, or a class if the clone is expanded.

V,length,J,size,D,CDR3,DNA
TRBV7-8,17,TRBJ2-1,NA,TRBD1,CASSLGYRDRGHNEQFF,TGTGCCAGCAGCTTAGGTTACCGGGACAGGGGGCATAATGAGCAGTTCTTC
TRBV20-1,13,TRBJ2-1,NA,NA,CSASWRGQDEQFF,TGCAGTGCTAGTTGGCGGGGGCAGGATGAGCAGTTCTTC
TRBV5-1,15,TRBJ2-2,many,NA,CASSLSGRDTGELFF,TGCGCCAGCAGCCTATCCGGTCGGGACACCGGGGAGCTGTTTTTT
TRBV14,17,TRBJ2-7,NA,TRBD1,CASSQDRRGTASYEQYF,TGTGCCAGCAGCCAAGATAGAAGGGGGACAGCCTCCTACGAGCAGTACTTC
TRBV5-1,16,TRBJ1-1,NA,TRBD1,CASSLQGQGLNTEAFF,TGCGCCAGCAGCCTCCAAGGACAGGGACTGAACACTGAAGCTTTCTTT
TRBV5-6,15,TRBJ2-7,NA,TRBD1,CASSQGTGVLYEQYF,TGTGCCAGCAGCCAGGGGACAGGGGTTCTCTACGAGCAGTACTTC
TRBV12-3/TRBV12-4,14,TRBJ1-4,NA,TRBD1,CASSQDRVGEKLFF,TGTGCCAGCAGTCAAGACAGGGTTGGAGAAAAACTGTTTTTT
TRBV5-5,15,TRBJ1-3,few,TRBD1,CASSPTGRSGNTIYF,TGTGCCAGCAGCCCGACAGGGAGGTCTGGAAACACCATATATTTT
TRBV11-2,14,TRBJ1-1,NA,TRBD1,CASSLPRTGGQAFF,TGTGCCAGCAGCTTGCCCAGGACAGGGGGGCAAGCTTTCTTT
TRBV7-2,13,TRBJ2-7,few,NA,CASSLNFVYEQYF,TGTGCCAGCAGCCTCAACTTCGTATACGAGCAGTACTTC
TRBV29-1,14,TRBJ2-3,many,NA,CSANNGGLTDTQYF,TGCAGCGCGAATAATGGCGGGCTCACAGATACGCAGTATTTT
TRBV12-3/TRBV12-4,11,TRBJ1-2,many,NA,CASTGGYGYTF,TGTGCCAGCACCGGGGGCTATGGCTACACCTTC
TRBV29-1,14,TRBJ2-7,few,NA,CSVALGSSTYEQYF,TGCAGCGTTGCTCTAGGGTCTTCAACCTACGAGCAGTACTTC
TRBV5-1,13,TRBJ2-5,many,NA,CASSLGGAETQYF,TGTGCCAGCAGCCTAGGGGGGGCAGAGACCCAGTACTTC
TRBV4-3,16,TRBJ2-2,few,TRBD2,CASSQPGGQNTGELFF,TGCGCCAGCAGCCAACCGGGAGGGCAGAACACCGGGGAGCTGTTTTTT
TRBV18,14,TRBJ2-7,few,TRBD2,CASSPSSGSYEQYF,TGTGCCAGCTCACCGTCTAGCGGGAGCTACGAGCAGTACTTC
TRBV11-2,11,TRBJ1-3,NA,NA,CASSFQGTIYF,TGTGCCAGCAGCTTCCAGGGCACCATATATTTT
TRBV12-3/TRBV12-4,14,TRBJ2-5,NA,TRBD2,CASRGLAGVQTQYF,TGTGCCAGCAGAGGACTAGCGGGAGTCCAGACCCAGTACTTC
TRBV18,14,TRBJ1-1,many,NA,CASSAGTPNTEAFF,TGTGCCAGCTCGGCCGGGACTCCGAACACTGAAGCTTTCTTT
TRBV29-1,12,TRBJ2-5,once,TRBD2,CSVVGGRETQYF,TGCAGCGTTGTTGGCGGGAGAGAGACCCAGTACTTC
TRBV20-1,14,TRBJ1-6,NA,NA,CSASRGAGNSPLHF,TGCAGTGCTAGTCGGGGGGCAGGGAATTCACCCCTCCACTTT
TRBV3-1,17,TRBJ2-7,few,NA,CASSHLPFSDRSYEQYF,TGTGCCAGCAGCCACCTTCCCTTCTCGGACAGATCCTACGAGCAGTACTTC
TRBV6-5,15,TRBJ2-2,NA,NA,CASSFRGPNTGELFF,TGTGCCAGCAGTTTTCGGGGCCCGAACACCGGGGAGCTGTTTTTT
TRBV7-2,16,TRBJ1-5,few,TRBD1,CASSLVGTDNSQPQHF,TGTGCCAGCAGCTTAGTGGGGACAGATAACAGCCAGCCCCAGCATTTT
TRBV20-1,13,TRBJ2-7,NA,NA,CSARASDGYEQYF,TGCAGTGCTAGGGCGAGCGACGGCTACGAGCAGTACTTC
TRBV5-5,15,TRBJ1-1,NA,NA,CASSPRDNLNTEAFF,TGTGCCAGCAGCCCTAGGGACAATTTGAACACTGAAGCTTTCTTT
TRBV12-3/TRBV12-4,14,TRBJ1-2,few,TRBD1,CASSFNRGGMAGTF,TGTGCCAGCAGTTTTAACAGGGGAGGGATGGCGGGAACCTTC
TRBV30,14,TRBJ1-2,NA,NA,CAWSVEVRGRGYTF,TGTGCCTGGAGTGTAGAAGTGAGGGGGAGAGGCTACACCTTC
TRBV11-1,15,TRBJ2-2,NA,NA,CASSWAGRDTGELFF,TGTGCCAGCAGCTGGGCGGGCAGGGATACCGGGGAGCTGTTTTTT
TRBV7-8,14,TRBJ2-3,NA,TRBD1,CASSGTGAPDTQYF,TGTGCCAGCAGCGGGACAGGGGCGCCAGATACGCAGTATTTT
TRBV12-3/TRBV12-4,12,TRBJ1-1,few,NA,CASSLVESEAFF,TGTGCCAGCAGTTTGGTAGAATCTGAAGCTTTCTTT
TRBV27,16,TRBJ2-7,NA,TRBD2,CASSLSTGGSSYEQYF,TGTGCCAGCAGTTTAAGTACGGGGGGGAGCTCCTACGAGCAGTACTTC
TRBV5-1,16,TRBJ1-2,NA,TRBD1,CASRNLLQDRGKGYTF,TGCGCCAGCAGAAATCTTCTACAAGACAGGGGGAAAGGCTACACCTTC
TRBV10-3,14,TRBJ2-1,NA,TRBD2,CAISTAGGYNEQFF,TGTGCCATCAGTACAGCGGGAGGCTACAATGAGCAGTTCTTC
TRBV5-5,12,TRBJ2-7,NA,NA,CASSHGPYEQYF,TGTGCCAGCAGCCACGGACCCTACGAGCAGTACTTC
TRBV7-9,14,TRBJ2-7,few,NA,CASSLGPGRYEQYF,TGTGCCAGCAGCTTAGGGCCGGGGAGATACGAGCAGTACTTC
TRBV6-6,13,TRBJ1-2,NA,TRBD1,CASTYRGLHGYTF,TGTGCCAGCACCTACAGGGGGCTCCATGGCTACACCTTC
TRBV20-1,15,TRBJ2-1,NA,TRBD2,CSASSGGASYNEQFF,TGCAGTGCCTCTAGCGGGGGGGCCTCCTACAATGAGCAGTTCTTC
TRBV12-3/TRBV12-4,13,TRBJ1-1,NA,NA,CASSTTPGHSAFF,TGTGCCAGCAGCACAACCCCGGGACATTCAGCTTTCTTT
TRBV3-1,15,TRBJ2-1,NA,TRBD2,CASSFRGGSDNEQFF,TGTGCCAGCAGCTTCCGGGGGGGCTCGGATAATGAGCAGTTCTTC
TRBV20-1,14,TRBJ2-3,few,TRBD2,CSARLAGNTDTQYF,TGCAGTGCTAGACTAGCGGGGAACACAGATACGCAGTATTTT
TRBV12-3/TRBV12-4,14,TRBJ2-3,NA,NA,CASTPYPSTDTQYF,TGTGCCAGCACCCCCTACCCTAGCACAGATACGCAGTATTTT
TRBV5-1,13,TRBJ2-7,NA,TRBD2,CASTRREGYEQYF,TGCGCCAGCACCAGACGGGAGGGCTACGAGCAGTACTTC
TRBV29-1,13,TRBJ2-7,few,NA,CSAQNWGRYEQYF,TGCAGCGCCCAAAATTGGGGGCGGTACGAGCAGTACTTC
TRBV6-1,15,TRBJ2-7,NA,TRBD2,CANTPGGSYTYEQYF,TGTGCCAACACCCCAGGCGGGAGTTATACCTACGAGCAGTACTTC
TRBV7-2,15,TRBJ2-5,few,NA,CASSLIGGALETQYF,TGTGCCAGCAGCCTCATAGGGGGGGCCCTTGAGACCCAGTACTTC
TRBV7-2,12,TRBJ2-7,NA,NA,CASSSVVGEQYF,TGTGCCAGCAGCTCGGTTGTGGGCGAGCAGTACTTC
TRBV6-2/TRBV6-3,15,TRBJ1-5,NA,TRBD1,CASNPTGYSNQPQHF,TGTGCCAGCAACCCGACAGGGTATAGCAATCAGCCCCAGCATTTT
TRBV15,15,TRBJ2-7,few,NA,CATSSVRAASYEQYF,TGTGCCACCAGCAGCGTTAGGGCGGCCTCCTACGAGCAGTACTTC
TRBV4-1,21,TRBJ2-1,few,TRBD2,CASSHRLAGGISPSSYNEQFF,TGCGCCAGCAGCCACCGACTAGCGGGGGGCATCTCACCTAGCTCCTACAATGAGCAGTTCTTC
TRBV28,16,TRBJ1-3,NA,NA,CASSLGGSWAGNTIYF,TGTGCCAGCAGTTTGGGAGGCAGCTGGGCTGGAAACACCATATATTTT
TRBV29-1,10,TRBJ2-3,many,NA,CSVLVDTQYF,TGCAGCGTACTAGTTGATACGCAGTATTTT
TRBV4-3,14,TRBJ2-7,NA,NA,CASSPAAGSYEQYF,TGCGCCAGCAGTCCCGCGGCAGGCTCCTACGAGCAGTACTTC
TRBV28,14,TRBJ2-7,few,NA,CASSLSARGYEQYF,TGTGCCAGCAGTTTAAGTGCCAGGGGCTACGAGCAGTACTTC
TRBV18,16,TRBJ2-1,few,NA,CASSPKLDPAYNEQFF,TGTGCCAGCTCACCAAAATTAGATCCTGCCTACAATGAGCAGTTCTTC
TRBV5-1,17,TRBJ2-3,NA,TRBD2,CASSLALSGRLPDTQYF,TGCGCCAGCAGCTTGGCGTTAAGCGGGAGACTCCCAGATACGCAGTATTTT
TRBV12-3/TRBV12-4,18,TRBJ2-3,NA,TRBD2,CASSLPAGGPLSTDTQYF,TGTGCCAGCAGTTTGCCAGCGGGGGGGCCCCTGAGCACAGATACGCAGTATTTT